Sequencing of this TCR beta chain was carried out in a study of blood T cell repertoires in COVID-19. Germline-derived CDR1 and CDR2 are MNHNY and SVGAGI (reference sequence). The CDR3 loop spans 13 amino acids. V was trimmed by 7 bases and J by 1 base, leaving 10 bases between them. Libraries were prepared by immunoSEQ multiplex PCR; TCRdb keeps only in-frame clonotypes and omits some of them. The data hold about 260,000 clones, with about 87% observed a single time. The sequencing input was peripheral blood. V usage is TRBV6-6 and J usage is TRBJ1-1, with D perhaps TRBD1 (5 bases). This TCR was sampled from a woman in her thirties or forties who had recovered from COVID-19. DNA of the CDR3: TGTGCCAGCATAAATACAGGGAACACTGAAGCTTTCTTT. Its protein is CASINTGNTEAFF.